The present T cell receptor beta chain was sequenced within a study of T cells after yellow fever vaccination. The germline gives CDR1 SQVTM, CDR2 ANQGSEA. The CDR3 sequence is 13 residues long. V lost 5 bases and J lost 4; bases outside the gene matches: 7. This clonotype appeared a few times. Its antigen is not identified. TCRdb reprocessed the 5' RACE reads with MiXCR, giving one entry per CDR3 protein. The profile shows 300,000 or so distinct CDR3 sequences, approximately 10% of them singletons. Study-level results: The booster response re-showed most primary clones: more than 95% CD4, around 90% CD8.

The genes are TRBV29-1 and TRBJ1-1; 7 bases agree with TRBD1. The sample in question was CD4+ T cells sorted from PBMCs, obtained 5 days after the yellow fever booster vaccination. This receptor was taken from a man aged 18 to 35 who received the YFV17D yellow fever vaccine. The CDR3 reads CSVRQGSGTEAFF. CDR3 coding DNA: TGCAGCGTTAGACAGGGTAGCGGCACTGAAGCTTTCTTT. Drawing the rest from reference TRBV29-1 and TRBJ1-1, the complete variable domain is SAVISQKPSRDICQRGTSLTIQCQVDSQVTMMFWYRQQPGQSLTLIATANQGSEATYESGFVIDKFPISRPNLTFSTLTVSNMSPEDSSIYLCSVRQGSGTEAFFGQGTRLTVV.